Listed below are T cell receptor beta chains from one sample, sequenced in a study of cytomegalovirus exposure and HLA in healthy donors. This table comes from immunoSEQ multiplex PCR, and its TCRdb copy is limited to in-frame clones, with some not included. Seen here are 150,000 to 200,000 clones, 85% to 90% observed once, and the top ten hold more than 1.2%. The sample consisted of PBMCs. These TCRs come from a woman younger than 45 in good health and CMV-seronegative. CDR3s include the opening cysteine and the closing phenylalanine or tryptophan. The D gene is left open where the match is weak. Clone size is stated in some rows and not others, as once, few, many or a class when expanded.

j_call d_call v_call clone_size cdr3_aa cdr3_nt
TRBJ1-5 TRBD1 TRBV6-1 . CASSEYETGVGNQPQHF TGTGCCAGCAGTGAATATGAGACAGGGGTAGGCAATCAGCCCCAGCATTTT
TRBJ2-5 TRBD2 TRBV5-6 . CASFNSSGDPWQETQYF TGTGCCAGTTTTAATTCTAGCGGGGACCCGTGGCAAGAGACCCAGTACTTC
TRBJ2-6 . TRBV15 few CATSRESSGANVLTF TGTGCCACCAGCAGGGAGAGCTCTGGGGCCAACGTCCTGACTTTC
TRBJ1-1 TRBD1 TRBV2 . CASNGDRGLLDTEAFF TGTGCCAGCAATGGTGACAGGGGATTATTGGACACTGAAGCTTTCTTT
TRBJ1-5 . TRBV19 . CASTGINQPQHF TGTGCCAGTACAGGAATCAATCAGCCCCAGCATTTT
TRBJ2-2 TRBD1 TRBV19 . CASSITGGRTGELFF TGTGCCAGTAGTATTACAGGGGGCCGCACCGGGGAGCTGTTTTTT
TRBJ1-3 TRBD1 TRBV30 . CAWNRDRGPLSGNTIYF TGTGCCTGGAACCGGGACAGGGGCCCTTTAAGTGGAAACACCATATATTTT
TRBJ2-5 . TRBV6-5 . CASKKTGGGTQYF TGTGCCAGCAAAAAGACAGGTGGGGGGACCCAGTACTTC
TRBJ1-1 TRBD1 TRBV25-1 . CASSNPPGQGINTEAFF TGTGCCAGCAGTAACCCCCCGGGACAGGGGATCAACACTGAAGCTTTCTTT
TRBJ2-1 TRBD2 TRBV2 . CASSERLAGYNEQFF TGTGCCAGCAGTGAACGGCTAGCGGGTTACAATGAGCAGTTCTTC
TRBJ2-7 TRBD1 TRBV11-2 . CASSLAGTGGSYEQYF TGTGCCAGCAGCTTAGCCGGGACAGGAGGGAGCTACGAGCAGTACTTC
TRBJ2-1 TRBD1 TRBV9 . CASSALDRGLNEQFF TGTGCCAGCAGCGCATTGGACAGGGGGCTTAATGAGCAGTTCTTC
TRBJ2-7 TRBD1 TRBV2 . CASRNEDRTYEQYF TGTGCCAGCAGAAACGAGGACAGGACCTACGAGCAGTACTTC
TRBJ2-7 . TRBV5-1 . CASSLEGLYEQYF TGCGCCAGCAGCTTGGAGGGACTCTACGAGCAGTACTTC
TRBJ2-7 . TRBV19 . CASSPRGVKSSYEQYF TGTGCCAGTAGTCCCAGAGGCGTTAAGAGCTCCTACGAGCAGTACTTC
TRBJ2-2 . TRBV18 . CASSLLTGELFF TGTGCCAGCTCACTCCTTACCGGGGAGCTGTTTTTT
TRBJ2-3 TRBD2 TRBV2 . CASRQGTSGGALNTDTQYF TGTGCCAGCAGACAGGGGACTAGCGGGGGGGCGCTTAACACAGATACGCAGTATTTT
TRBJ2-5 . TRBV27 . CASSFLSGGQETQYF TGTGCCAGCAGTTTTTTGTCAGGGGGGCAAGAGACCCAGTACTTC
TRBJ1-2 . TRBV6-5 . CASKLSGERDYGYTF TGTGCCAGCAAACTCTCAGGGGAACGGGACTATGGCTACACCTTC
TRBJ1-4 . TRBV30 . CAWSVHSGWNEKLFF TGTGCCTGGAGTGTACATTCTGGCTGGAATGAAAAACTGTTTTTT
TRBJ1-1 TRBD1 TRBV10-3 . CAISERSGTANTEAFF TGTGCCATCAGTGAACGGTCCGGGACAGCGAACACTGAAGCTTTCTTT
TRBJ1-3 . TRBV4-1 . CASSHVWGDSGNTIYF TGCGCCAGCAGCCACGTTTGGGGGGACTCTGGAAACACCATATATTTT
TRBJ1-1 TRBD1 TRBV18 . CASSPAQGGAFF TGTGCCAGCTCACCCGCCCAGGGGGGAGCTTTCTTT
TRBJ2-7 TRBD2 TRBV19 . CASSIRTSGGSYEQYF TGTGCCAGTAGTATACGCACTAGCGGGGGTTCCTACGAGCAGTACTTC
TRBJ2-1 . TRBV5-1 . CASGAGPGEQFF TGCGCCAGCGGGGCTGGCCCGGGTGAGCAGTTCTTC
TRBJ2-7 TRBD2 TRBV19 . CASSVRLAGGINEQYF TGTGCCAGTAGTGTCAGACTAGCGGGGGGTATCAACGAGCAGTACTTC
TRBJ2-2 . TRBV7-8 . CASSLGGGNTGELFF TGTGCCAGCAGCTTAGGAGGGGGGAACACCGGGGAGCTGTTTTTT
TRBJ2-7 . TRBV4-1 . CASSQDVARIAYEQYF TGCGCCAGCAGCCAAGATGTGGCGCGGATTGCCTACGAGCAGTACTTC
TRBJ1-1 . TRBV6-5 . CASSTGTLNTEAFF TGTGCCAGCAGTACCGGGACATTGAACACTGAAGCTTTCTTT
TRBJ2-7 TRBD2 TRBV6-5 . CASSYFGGVYEQYF TGTGCCAGCAGTTACTTCGGGGGGGTTTACGAGCAGTACTTC
TRBJ2-7 . TRBV6-5 . CASSYSSGAPYEQYF TGTGCCAGCAGTTACTCGTCAGGGGCCCCCTACGAGCAGTACTTC
TRBJ1-3 . TRBV5-4 . CASSLPGNTIYF TGTGCCAGCAGCCTACCTGGAAACACCATATATTTT
TRBJ1-6 . TRBV13 . CASSFGESLLHF TGTGCCAGCAGCTTCGGAGAGTCGCTGCTCCACTTT
TRBJ2-2 TRBD1 TRBV7-9 . CASRGQGQTGELFF TGTGCCAGCAGAGGACAGGGTCAGACCGGGGAGCTGTTTTTT
TRBJ1-4 TRBD1 TRBV19 . CASSSNTGGNEKLFF TGTGCCAGTAGTAGCAATACAGGGGGTAATGAAAAACTGTTTTTT
TRBJ2-5 . TRBV6-1 . CASSEVAGLWEETQYF TGTGCCAGCAGTGAGGTGGCGGGGCTTTGGGAAGAGACCCAGTACTTC
TRBJ2-7 TRBD1 TRBV9 . CASSPRTGNYEQYF TGTGCCAGCAGCCCTCGGACAGGGAACTACGAGCAGTACTTC
TRBJ1-1 . TRBV13 . CASSLVVGGTFF TGTGCCAGCAGCTTAGTTGTGGGAGGTACTTTCTTT
TRBJ1-6 TRBD1 TRBV27 . CASTLPRVGQGGSPLHF TGTGCCAGCACCCTCCCAAGGGTGGGACAGGGAGGCTCACCCCTCCACTTT
TRBJ1-1 . TRBV6-5 . CASSFSKQPNTEAFF TGTGCCAGCAGTTTCTCAAAACAGCCGAACACTGAAGCTTTCTTT
TRBJ1-1 . TRBV19 . CASRGVRGAEAFF TGTGCCAGTAGAGGGGTGCGAGGCGCTGAAGCTTTCTTT
TRBJ1-2 . TRBV4-1 . CASSQNQAMAAYGYTF TGCGCCAGCAGCCAAAATCAGGCGATGGCAGCCTATGGCTACACCTTC
TRBJ2-5 . TRBV10-3 . CAISEPGGPGGRETQYF TGTGCCATCAGTGAGCCCGGCGGTCCCGGAGGGCGAGAGACCCAGTACTTC
TRBJ2-3 . TRBV4-2 . CASSQDPTGGPDTQYF TGTGCCAGCAGCCAAGATCCGACAGGCGGGCCAGATACGCAGTATTTT
TRBJ2-3 TRBD1 TRBV6-1 . CASRRDRGWGQYF TGTGCCAGCAGACGGGACAGGGGCTGGGGGCAGTATTTT
TRBJ1-2 . TRBV4-1 . CASSHMFEGGIVYGYTF TGCGCCAGCAGCCACATGTTCGAGGGAGGCATAGTGTATGGCTACACCTTC
TRBJ2-1 TRBD2 TRBV5-1 few CASSPRTSGGAFEQFF TGCGCCAGCAGCCCCCGGACTAGCGGGGGGGCATTTGAGCAGTTCTTC
TRBJ2-1 . TRBV7-2 . CASSLRLGGEQFF TGTGCCAGCAGCTTAAGGTTAGGAGGTGAGCAGTTCTTC
TRBJ2-2 . TRBV19 . CASTPGPLNTGELFF TGTGCCAGTACCCCCGGCCCACTAAACACCGGGGAGCTGTTTTTT
TRBJ2-2 TRBD1 TRBV10-3 few CALRGQEGTGELFF TGTGCCCTCCGGGGACAGGAGGGGACCGGGGAGCTGTTTTTT
TRBJ1-2 TRBD1 TRBV2 . CASSQQGADYGYTF TGTGCCAGCAGCCAACAGGGGGCGGACTATGGCTACACCTTC
TRBJ2-7 . TRBV4-1 few CASSQGVNEQYF TGCGCCAGCAGCCAAGGAGTAAACGAGCAGTACTTC
TRBJ1-6 TRBD1 TRBV19 . CASSTRDRSSYNSPLHF TGTGCCAGTAGTACTCGGGACAGGAGCTCCTATAATTCACCCCTCCACTTT